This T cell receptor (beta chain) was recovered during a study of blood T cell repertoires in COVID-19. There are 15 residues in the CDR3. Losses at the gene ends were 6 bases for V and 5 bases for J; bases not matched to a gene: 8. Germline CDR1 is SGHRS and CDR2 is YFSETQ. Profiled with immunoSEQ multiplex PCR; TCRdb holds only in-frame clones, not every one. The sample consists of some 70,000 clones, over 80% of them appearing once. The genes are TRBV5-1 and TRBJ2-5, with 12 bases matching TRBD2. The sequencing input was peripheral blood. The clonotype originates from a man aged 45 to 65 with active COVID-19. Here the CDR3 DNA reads TGCGCCAGCAAATTTAGACTAGCGGGGGCGGAGACCCAGTACTTC. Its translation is CASKFRLAGAETQYF.